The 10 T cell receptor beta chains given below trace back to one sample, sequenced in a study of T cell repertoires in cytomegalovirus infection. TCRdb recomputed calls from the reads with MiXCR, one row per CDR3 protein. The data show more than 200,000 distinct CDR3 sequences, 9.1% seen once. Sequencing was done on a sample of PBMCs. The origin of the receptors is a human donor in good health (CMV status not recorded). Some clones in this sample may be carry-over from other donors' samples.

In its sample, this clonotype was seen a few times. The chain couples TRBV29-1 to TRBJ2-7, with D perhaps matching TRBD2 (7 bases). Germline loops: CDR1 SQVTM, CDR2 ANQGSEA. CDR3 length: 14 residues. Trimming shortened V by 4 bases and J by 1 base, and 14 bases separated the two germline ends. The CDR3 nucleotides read TGCAGCGTTGGGCGGCGGGGGCTATCCTACGAGCAGTACTTC. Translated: CSVGRRGLSYEQYF.

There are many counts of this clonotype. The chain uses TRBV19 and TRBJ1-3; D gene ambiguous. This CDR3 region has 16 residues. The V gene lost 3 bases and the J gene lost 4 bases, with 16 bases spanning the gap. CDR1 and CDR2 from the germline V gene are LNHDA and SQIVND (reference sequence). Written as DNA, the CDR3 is TGTGCCAGTAGTATGGTGGAGGGAGTGATCGGAAACACCATATATTTT. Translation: CASSMVEGVIGNTIYF. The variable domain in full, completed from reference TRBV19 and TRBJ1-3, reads DGGITQSPKYLFRKEGQNVTLSCEQNLNHDAMYWYRQDPGQGLRLIYYSQIVNDFQKGDIAEGYSVSREKKESFPLTVTSAQKNPTAFYLCASSMVEGVIGNTIYFGEGSWLTVV.

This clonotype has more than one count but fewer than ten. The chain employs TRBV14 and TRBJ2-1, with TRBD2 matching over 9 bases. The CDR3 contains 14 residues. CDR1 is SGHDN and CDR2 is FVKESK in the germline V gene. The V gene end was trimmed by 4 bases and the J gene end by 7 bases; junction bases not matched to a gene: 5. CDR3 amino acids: CASSLLAGLNEQFF. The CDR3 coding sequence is TGTGCCAGCAGCCTACTAGCGGGCCTTAATGAGCAGTTCTTC.

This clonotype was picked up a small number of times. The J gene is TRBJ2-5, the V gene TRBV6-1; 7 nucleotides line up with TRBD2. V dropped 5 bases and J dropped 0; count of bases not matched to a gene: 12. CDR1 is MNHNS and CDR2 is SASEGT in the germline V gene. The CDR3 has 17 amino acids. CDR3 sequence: CASSPNRDYLYQETQYF. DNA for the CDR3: TGTGCCAGCAGTCCGAACCGGGACTATCTGTACCAAGAGACCCAGTACTTC.

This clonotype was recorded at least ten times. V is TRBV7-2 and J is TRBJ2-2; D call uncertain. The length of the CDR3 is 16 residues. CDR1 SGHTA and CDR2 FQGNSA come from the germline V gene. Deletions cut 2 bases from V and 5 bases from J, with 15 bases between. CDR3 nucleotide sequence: TGTGCCAGCAGCTTATTCTCCAACCTCGGGACCGGGGAGCTGTTTTTT. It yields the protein CASSLFSNLGTGELFF. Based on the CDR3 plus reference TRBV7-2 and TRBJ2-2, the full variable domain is GAGVSQSPSNKVTEKGKDVELRCDPISGHTALYWYRQSLGQGLEFLIYFQGNSAPDKSGLPSDRFSAERTGGSVSTLTIQRTQQEDSAVYLCASSLFSNLGTGELFFGEGSRLTVL.

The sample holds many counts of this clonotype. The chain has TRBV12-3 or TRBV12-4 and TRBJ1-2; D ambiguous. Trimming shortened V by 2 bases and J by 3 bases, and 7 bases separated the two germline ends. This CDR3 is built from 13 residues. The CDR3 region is CASSLQFDYGYTF. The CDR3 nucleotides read TGTGCCAGCAGTTTACAGTTTGACTATGGCTACACCTTC.

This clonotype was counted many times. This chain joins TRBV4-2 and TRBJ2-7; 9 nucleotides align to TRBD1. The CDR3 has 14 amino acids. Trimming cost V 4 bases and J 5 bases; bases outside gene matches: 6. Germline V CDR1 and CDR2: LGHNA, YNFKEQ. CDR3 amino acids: CASSPTGGRDEQYF. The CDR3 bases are TGTGCCAGCAGCCCTACAGGGGGCAGGGACGAGCAGTACTTC.

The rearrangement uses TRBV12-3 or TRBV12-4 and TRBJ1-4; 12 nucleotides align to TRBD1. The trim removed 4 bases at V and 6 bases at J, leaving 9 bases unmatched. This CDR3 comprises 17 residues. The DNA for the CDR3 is TGTGCCAGCAGTTGGGGACAGGGGGCGACGATGGATGAAAAACTGTTTTTT. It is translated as CASSWGQGATMDEKLFF.

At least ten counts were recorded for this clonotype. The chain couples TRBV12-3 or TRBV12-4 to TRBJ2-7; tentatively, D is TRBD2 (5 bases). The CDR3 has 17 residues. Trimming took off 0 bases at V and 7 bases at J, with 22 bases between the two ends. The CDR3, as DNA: TGTGCCAGCAGTTTAGCGCTCTCCTGGACTTTAAGATTGGAGCAGTACTTC. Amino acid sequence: CASSLALSWTLRLEQYF.

CDR3 bases: TGCAGTGCTAGAGATCGTGTAGGGGTGGGCTATAATTCACCCCTCCACTTT. Protein: CSARDRVGVGYNSPLHF. The chain carries TRBV20-1 and TRBJ1-6; tentative D call: TRBD1 (5 bases). From germline, CDR1 is DFQATT and CDR2 SNEGSKA (reference sequence). V dropped 0 bases and J dropped 3 bases, with 15 bases sitting between them. The CDR3 is 17 amino acids.